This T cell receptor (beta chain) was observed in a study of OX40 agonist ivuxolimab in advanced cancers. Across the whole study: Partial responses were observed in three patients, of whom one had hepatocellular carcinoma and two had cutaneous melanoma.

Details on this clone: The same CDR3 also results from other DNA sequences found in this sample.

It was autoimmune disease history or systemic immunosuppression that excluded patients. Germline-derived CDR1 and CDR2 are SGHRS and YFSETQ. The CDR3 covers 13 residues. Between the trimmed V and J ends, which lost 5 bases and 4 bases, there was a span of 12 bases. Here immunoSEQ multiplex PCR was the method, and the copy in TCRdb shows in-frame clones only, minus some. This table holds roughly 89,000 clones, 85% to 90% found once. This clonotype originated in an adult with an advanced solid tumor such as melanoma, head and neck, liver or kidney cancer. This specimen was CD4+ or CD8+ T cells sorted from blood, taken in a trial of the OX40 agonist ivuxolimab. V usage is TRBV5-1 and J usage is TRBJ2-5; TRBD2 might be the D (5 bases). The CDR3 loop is CASRYGDGETQYF. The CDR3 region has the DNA TGCGCCAGCAGGTACGGGGATGGAGAGACCCAGTACTTC.